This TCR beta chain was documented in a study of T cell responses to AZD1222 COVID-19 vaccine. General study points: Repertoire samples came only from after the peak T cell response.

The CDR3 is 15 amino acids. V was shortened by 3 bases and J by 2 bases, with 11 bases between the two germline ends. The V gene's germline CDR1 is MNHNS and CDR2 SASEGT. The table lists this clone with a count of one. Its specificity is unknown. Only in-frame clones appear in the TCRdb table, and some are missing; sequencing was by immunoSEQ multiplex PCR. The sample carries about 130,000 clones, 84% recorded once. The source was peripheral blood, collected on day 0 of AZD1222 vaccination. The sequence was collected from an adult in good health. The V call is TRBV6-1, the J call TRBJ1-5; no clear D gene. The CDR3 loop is CASSDEGLRNQPQHF. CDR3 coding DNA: TGTGCCAGCAGTGATGAGGGCCTCCGCAATCAGCCCCAGCATTTT.